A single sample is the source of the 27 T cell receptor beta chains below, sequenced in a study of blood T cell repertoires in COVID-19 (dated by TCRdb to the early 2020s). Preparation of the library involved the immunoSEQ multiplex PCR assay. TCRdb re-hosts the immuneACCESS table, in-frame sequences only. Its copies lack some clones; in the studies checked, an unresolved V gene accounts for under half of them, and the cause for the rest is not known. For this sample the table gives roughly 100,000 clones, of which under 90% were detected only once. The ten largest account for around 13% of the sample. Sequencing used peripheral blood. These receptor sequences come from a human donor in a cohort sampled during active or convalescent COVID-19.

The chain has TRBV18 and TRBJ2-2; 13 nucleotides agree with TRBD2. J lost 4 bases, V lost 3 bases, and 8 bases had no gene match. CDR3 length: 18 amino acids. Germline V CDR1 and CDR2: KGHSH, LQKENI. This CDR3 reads CASSPLGLAGAPTGELFF. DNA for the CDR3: TGTGCCAGCTCACCCCTTGGACTAGCGGGGGCTCCCACCGGGGAGCTGTTTTTT.

The CDR3 sequence: CASSGGGQSYNEQFF. As DNA, the CDR3 is TGTGCCAGCTCGGGGGGAGGGCAGTCCTACAATGAGCAGTTCTTC. This chain joins TRBV18 and TRBJ2-1; 7 nucleotides agree with TRBD2. Germline V lookup: CDR1 KGHSH, CDR2 LQKENI. This CDR3 is built from 15 residues. J was trimmed by 1 base and V by 6 bases; bases with no gene match: 6.

The CDR3 nucleotides read TGTGCTAGTGGTTTGGGACGGGGGTCAGATACGCAGTATTTT. This translates into CASGLGRGSDTQYF. J is TRBJ2-3 and V is TRBV12-5; perhaps TRBD2 as D (6 bases). Germline V lookup: CDR1 LGHNT, CDR2 FRNRAP. The CDR3 has 14 amino acids. With 1 base removed from V and 4 bases from J, the gap between germline ends came to 9 bases.

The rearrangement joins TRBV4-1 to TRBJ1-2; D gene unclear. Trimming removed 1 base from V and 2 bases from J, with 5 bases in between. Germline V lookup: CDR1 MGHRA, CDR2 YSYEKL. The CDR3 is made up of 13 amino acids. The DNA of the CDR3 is TGCGCCAGCAGCCAAGCCCAGAACTATGGCTACACCTTC. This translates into CASSQAQNYGYTF.

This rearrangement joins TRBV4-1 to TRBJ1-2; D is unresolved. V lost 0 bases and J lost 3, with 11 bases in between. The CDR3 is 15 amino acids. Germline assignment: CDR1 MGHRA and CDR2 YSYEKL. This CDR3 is CASSQDGEEDYGYTF. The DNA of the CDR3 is TGCGCCAGCAGCCAAGACGGGGAAGAGGACTATGGCTACACCTTC.

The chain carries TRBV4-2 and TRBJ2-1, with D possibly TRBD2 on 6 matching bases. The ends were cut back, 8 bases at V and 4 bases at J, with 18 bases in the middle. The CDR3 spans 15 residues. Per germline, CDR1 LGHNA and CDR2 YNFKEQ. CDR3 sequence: CASRTRDFEYNEQFF. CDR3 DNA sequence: TGTGCCAGCCGGACCCGGGACTTCGAGTACAATGAGCAGTTCTTC.

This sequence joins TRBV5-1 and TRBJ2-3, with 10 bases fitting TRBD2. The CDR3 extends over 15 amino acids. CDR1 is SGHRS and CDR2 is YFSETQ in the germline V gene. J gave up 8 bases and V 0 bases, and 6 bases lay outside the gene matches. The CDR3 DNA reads TGCGCCAGCAGCTTGGCTAGCGGGGGATCGGGTACGCAGTATTTT. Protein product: CASSLASGGSGTQYF.

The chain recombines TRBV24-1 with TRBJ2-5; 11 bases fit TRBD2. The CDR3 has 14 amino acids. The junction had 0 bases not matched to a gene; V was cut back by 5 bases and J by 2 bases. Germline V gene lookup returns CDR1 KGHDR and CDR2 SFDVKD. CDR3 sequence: CATSGLAGQETQYF. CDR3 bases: TGTGCCACCAGTGGACTAGCGGGGCAAGAGACCCAGTACTTC.

In DNA, the CDR3 is TGTGCCAGCATGCGGACAGGGAATCTCGAGCAGTACTTC. It translates to CASMRTGNLEQYF. V and J are TRBV2 and TRBJ2-7, with TRBD1 identical over 8 bases. Losses at the gene ends were 7 bases for V and 6 bases for J; bases not matched to a gene: 8. This CDR3 has 13 amino acids. Germline V gene sequence: CDR1 SNHLY, CDR2 FYNNEI.

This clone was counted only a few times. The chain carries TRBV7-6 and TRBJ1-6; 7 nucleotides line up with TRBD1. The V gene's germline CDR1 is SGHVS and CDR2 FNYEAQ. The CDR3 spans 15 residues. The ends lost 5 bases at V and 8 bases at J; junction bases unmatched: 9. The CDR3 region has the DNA TGTGCCAGCAGCGATGGGACAGTAGAGGATTCACCCCTCCACTTT. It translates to CASSDGTVEDSPLHF.

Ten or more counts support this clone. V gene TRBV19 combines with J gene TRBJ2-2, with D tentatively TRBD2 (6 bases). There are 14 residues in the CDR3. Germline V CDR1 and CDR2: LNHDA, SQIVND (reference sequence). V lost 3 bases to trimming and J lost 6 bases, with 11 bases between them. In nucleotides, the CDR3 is TGTGCCAGTAGTATTGTTGGGGGGTCCGGGGAGCTGTTTTTT. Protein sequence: CASSIVGGSGELFF. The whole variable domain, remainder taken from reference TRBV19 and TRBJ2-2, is DGGITQSPKYLFRKEGQNVTLSCEQNLNHDAMYWYRQDPGQGLRLIYYSQIVNDFQKGDIAEGYSVSREKKESFPLTVTSAQKNPTAFYLCASSIVGGSGELFFGEGSRLTVL.

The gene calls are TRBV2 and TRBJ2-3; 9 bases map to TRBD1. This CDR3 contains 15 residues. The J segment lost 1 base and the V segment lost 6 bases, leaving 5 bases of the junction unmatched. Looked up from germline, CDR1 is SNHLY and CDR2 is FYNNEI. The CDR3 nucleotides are TGTGCCAGCAGCCTAGGACAGGGGCGCACAGATACGCAGTATTTT. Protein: CASSLGQGRTDTQYF.

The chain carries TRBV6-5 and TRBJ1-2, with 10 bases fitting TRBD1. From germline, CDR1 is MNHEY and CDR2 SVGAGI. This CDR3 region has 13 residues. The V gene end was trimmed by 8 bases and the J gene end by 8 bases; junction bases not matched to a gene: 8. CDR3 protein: CASSDRGLRGYTF. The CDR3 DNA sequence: TGTGCCAGCTCTGACAGGGGGCTCCGGGGCTACACCTTC.

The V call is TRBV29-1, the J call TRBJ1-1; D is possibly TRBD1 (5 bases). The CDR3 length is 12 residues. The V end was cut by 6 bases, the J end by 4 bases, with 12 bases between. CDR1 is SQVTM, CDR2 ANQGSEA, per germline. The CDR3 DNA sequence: TGCAGCGTCGGTCAGGGTAGCACTGAAGCTTTCTTT. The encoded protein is CSVGQGSTEAFF.

The DNA for the CDR3 is TGTGCCAGTAGTATAGCGGTGAACACTGAAGCTTTCTTT. The encoded protein is CASSIAVNTEAFF. The chain employs TRBV19 and TRBJ1-1; no definite D call. The CDR3 length is 13 residues. Per germline, CDR1 LNHDA and CDR2 SQIVND (reference sequence). V lost 1 base and J 0 bases, leaving 3 bases between the germline ends.

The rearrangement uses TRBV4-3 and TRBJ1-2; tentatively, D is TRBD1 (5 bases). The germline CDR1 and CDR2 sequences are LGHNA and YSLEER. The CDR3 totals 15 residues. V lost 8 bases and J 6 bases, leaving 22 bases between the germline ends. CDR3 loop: CASCLGGREWDGYTF. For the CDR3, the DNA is TGCGCCAGCTGCCTGGGGGGGAGGGAATGGGATGGCTACACCTTC.

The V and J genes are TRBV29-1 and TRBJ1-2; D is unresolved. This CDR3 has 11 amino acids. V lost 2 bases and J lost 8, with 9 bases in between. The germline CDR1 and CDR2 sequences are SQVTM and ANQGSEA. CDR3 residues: CSVEYSPGYTF. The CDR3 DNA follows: TGCAGCGTTGAATACAGCCCGGGCTACACCTTC.

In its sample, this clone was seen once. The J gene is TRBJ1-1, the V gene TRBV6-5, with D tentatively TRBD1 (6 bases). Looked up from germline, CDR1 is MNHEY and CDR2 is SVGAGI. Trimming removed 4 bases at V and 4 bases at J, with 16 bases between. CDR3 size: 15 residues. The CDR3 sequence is CASSSTWDKATEAFF. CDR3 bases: TGTGCCAGCAGTTCCACATGGGACAAGGCCACTGAAGCTTTCTTT.

CDR3 in amino acids: CAIGGTGKGTDTQYF. The CDR3 DNA is TGTGCCATCGGGGGGACAGGGAAGGGCACAGATACGCAGTATTTT. The genes are TRBV10-3 and TRBJ2-3, with TRBD1 matching over 9 bases. This CDR3 contains 15 residues. The junction had 7 bases not matched to a gene; V was cut back by 8 bases and J by 1 base. The V gene's germline CDR1 is ENHRY and CDR2 SYGVKD.

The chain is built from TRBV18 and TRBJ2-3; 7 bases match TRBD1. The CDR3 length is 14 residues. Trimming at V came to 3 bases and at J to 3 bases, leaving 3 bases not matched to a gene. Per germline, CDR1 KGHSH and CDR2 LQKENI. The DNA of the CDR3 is TGTGCCAGCTCACCGGGACAGAAGACAGATACGCAGTATTTT. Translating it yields CASSPGQKTDTQYF. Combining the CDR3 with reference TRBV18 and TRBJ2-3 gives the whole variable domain NAGVMQNPRHLVRRRGQEARLRCSPMKGHSHVYWYRQLPEEGLKFMVYLQKENIIDESGMPKERFSAEFPKEGPSILRIQQVVRGDSAAYFCASSPGQKTDTQYFGPGTRLTVL.

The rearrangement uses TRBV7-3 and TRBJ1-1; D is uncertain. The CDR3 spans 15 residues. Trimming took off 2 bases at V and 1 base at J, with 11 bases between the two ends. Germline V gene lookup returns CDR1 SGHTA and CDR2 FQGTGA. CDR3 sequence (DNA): TGTGCCAGCAGCTTAGGATCGGCGGGGAACACTGAAGCTTTCTTT. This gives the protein CASSLGSAGNTEAFF.

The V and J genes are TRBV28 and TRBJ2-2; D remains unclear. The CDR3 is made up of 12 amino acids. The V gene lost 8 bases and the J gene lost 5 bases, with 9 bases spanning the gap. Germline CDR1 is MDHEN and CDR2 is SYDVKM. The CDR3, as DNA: TGTGCCAGCCTCGGTTGGACCGGGGAGCTGTTTTTT. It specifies CASLGWTGELFF.

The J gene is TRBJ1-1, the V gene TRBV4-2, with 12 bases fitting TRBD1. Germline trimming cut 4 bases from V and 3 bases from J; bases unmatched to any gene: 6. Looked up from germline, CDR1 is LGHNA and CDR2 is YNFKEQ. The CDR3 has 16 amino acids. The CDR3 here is CASSLGTGGVDTEAFF. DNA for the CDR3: TGTGCCAGCAGCCTAGGGACAGGGGGCGTGGACACTGAAGCTTTCTTT.

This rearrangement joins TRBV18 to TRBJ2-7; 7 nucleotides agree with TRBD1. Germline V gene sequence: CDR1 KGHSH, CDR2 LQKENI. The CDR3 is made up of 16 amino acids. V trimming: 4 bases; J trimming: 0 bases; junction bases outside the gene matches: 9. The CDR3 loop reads CASSRGLQGVSYEQYF. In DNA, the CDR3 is TGTGCCAGCTCACGGGGCCTCCAGGGGGTCTCCTACGAGCAGTACTTC. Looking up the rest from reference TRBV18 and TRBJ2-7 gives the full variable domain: NAGVMQNPRHLVRRRGQEARLRCSPMKGHSHVYWYRQLPEEGLKFMVYLQKENIIDESGMPKERFSAEFPKEGPSILRIQQVVRGDSAAYFCASSRGLQGVSYEQYFGPGTRLTVT.

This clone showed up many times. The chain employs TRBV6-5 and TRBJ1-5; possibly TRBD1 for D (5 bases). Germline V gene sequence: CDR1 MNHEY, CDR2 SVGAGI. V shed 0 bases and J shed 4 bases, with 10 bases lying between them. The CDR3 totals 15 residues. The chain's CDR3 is CASSYSFGGNQPQHF. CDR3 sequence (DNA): TGTGCCAGCAGTTACTCGTTCGGGGGGAATCAGCCCCAGCATTTT.

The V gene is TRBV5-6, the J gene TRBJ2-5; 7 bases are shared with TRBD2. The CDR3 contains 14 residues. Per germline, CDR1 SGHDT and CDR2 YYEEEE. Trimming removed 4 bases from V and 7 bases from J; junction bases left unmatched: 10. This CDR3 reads CASSTYGLEGTQYF. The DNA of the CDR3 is TGTGCCAGCAGCACCTACGGACTAGAGGGGACCCAGTACTTC.

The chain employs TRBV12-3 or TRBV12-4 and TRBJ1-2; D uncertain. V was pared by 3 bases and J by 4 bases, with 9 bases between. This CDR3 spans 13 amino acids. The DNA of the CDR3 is TGTGCCAGCAGTTTCGGGGATCCCTATGGCTACACCTTC. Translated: CASSFGDPYGYTF.